This is a list of T cell receptor beta chains from one sample in a study of CD8+CD57+ T cells in acquired aplastic anemia. TCRdb ran MiXCR on the reads and lists one entry per CDR3 protein. The data hold fewer than 200,000 distinct CDR3 sequences, with 55% to 75% observed a single time. The specimen sequenced was sorted CD4+, CD8+, or CD8+CD57+ T cells (not recorded which) from PBMCs. The receptors come from a human donor in good health. Both conserved end residues are part of each CDR3. A D gene is named only where the DNA matches it firmly. The size of a clone is reported for some rows only, either as once, few or many, or as a class for expanded clones.

j_gene: TRBJ2-1
v_gene: TRBV15
d_gene: .
abundance: .
CDR3nt: TGTGCCACCAGCTCCCGTCAAGGCTCCTACAATGAGCAGTTCTTC
CDR3aa: CATSSRQGSYNEQFF

j_gene: TRBJ2-7
v_gene: TRBV19
d_gene: .
abundance: .
CDR3nt: TGTGCCAGTAGAGGCAGGGATTCCTACGAGCAGTACTTC
CDR3aa: CASRGRDSYEQYF

j_gene: TRBJ1-1
v_gene: TRBV6-4
d_gene: TRBD1
abundance: few
CDR3nt: TGTGCCAGTCGGGACAGAGAGAACACTGAAGCTTTCTTT
CDR3aa: CASRDRENTEAFF

j_gene: TRBJ2-5
v_gene: TRBV20-1
d_gene: TRBD1
abundance: .
CDR3nt: TGCAGTGCCAAGGGACAGGAAATCCAAGAGACCCAGTACTTC
CDR3aa: CSAKGQEIQETQYF

j_gene: TRBJ2-3
v_gene: TRBV7-6
d_gene: TRBD2
abundance: few
CDR3nt: TGTGCCAGCAGCTTTATAGCGGGTACAGATACGCAGTATTTT
CDR3aa: CASSFIAGTDTQYF

j_gene: TRBJ1-1
v_gene: TRBV11-2
d_gene: .
abundance: many
CDR3nt: TGTGCCAGCAGCTTAGACCGGAGGGCCTACACTGAAGCTTTCTTT
CDR3aa: CASSLDRRAYTEAFF

j_gene: TRBJ1-1
v_gene: TRBV12-3/TRBV12-4
d_gene: .
abundance: .
CDR3nt: TGTGCCAGCAGTTTCCAGGGGTTCACTGAAGCTTTCTTT
CDR3aa: CASSFQGFTEAFF

j_gene: TRBJ1-2
v_gene: TRBV10-2
d_gene: TRBD1
abundance: .
CDR3nt: TGCGCCAGCAGTGATTCCCCTATTTATCGGGGACAGAACTATGGCTACACCTTC
CDR3aa: CASSDSPIYRGQNYGYTF

j_gene: TRBJ2-3
v_gene: TRBV7-2
d_gene: .
abundance: .
CDR3nt: TGTGCCAGCAGCTACCAGGGGTCAGATACGCAGTATTTT
CDR3aa: CASSYQGSDTQYF

j_gene: TRBJ2-7
v_gene: TRBV7-9
d_gene: TRBD2
abundance: .
CDR3nt: TGTGCCAGCAGCACCTTCGGGGGGGCCGAAGAGCAGTACTTC
CDR3aa: CASSTFGGAEEQYF

j_gene: TRBJ2-7
v_gene: TRBV10-3
d_gene: TRBD1
abundance: .
CDR3nt: TGTGCCATCAGTCCGGGACAGCGTATTTTCTACGAGCAGTACTTC
CDR3aa: CAISPGQRIFYEQYF

j_gene: TRBJ2-7
v_gene: TRBV7-2
d_gene: .
abundance: .
CDR3nt: TGTGCCAGCAGCTACCGGACAGGGACTACCTACGAGCAGTACTTC
CDR3aa: CASSYRTGTTYEQYF

j_gene: TRBJ2-7
v_gene: TRBV19
d_gene: .
abundance: .
CDR3nt: TGTGCCAGTAGTATAGCTCTCTGGGCCCACGAGGAGTACTTC
CDR3aa: CASSIALWAHEEYF

j_gene: TRBJ1-6
v_gene: TRBV9
d_gene: .
abundance: .
CDR3nt: TGTGCCAGCAGCGCCAACAGAGTGGATGCCTCGACCCCCACCCTCCACTTT
CDR3aa: CASSANRVDASTPTLHF

j_gene: TRBJ1-4
v_gene: TRBV4-2
d_gene: .
abundance: .
CDR3nt: TGTGCCAGCAGCCAAGATGGTGGTCCAAATGAAAAACTGTTTTTT
CDR3aa: CASSQDGGPNEKLFF

j_gene: TRBJ1-1
v_gene: TRBV7-9
d_gene: .
abundance: .
CDR3nt: TGTGCCAGCAGCTTCGGGACGTTGCCGATGAACACTGAAGCTTTCTTT
CDR3aa: CASSFGTLPMNTEAFF

j_gene: TRBJ2-2
v_gene: TRBV7-7
d_gene: .
abundance: .
CDR3nt: TGCAGCATGCGGCTGGGGGGTACCGGGGAGCTGTTTTTT
CDR3aa: CSMRLGGTGELFF

j_gene: TRBJ2-7
v_gene: TRBV6-1
d_gene: .
abundance: .
CDR3nt: TGTGCCATCAGCGCCCTTGGACACCTCTCCTACGAGCAGTACTTC
CDR3aa: CAISALGHLSYEQYF

j_gene: TRBJ2-3
v_gene: TRBV29-1
d_gene: .
abundance: .
CDR3nt: TGCAGCGTTGACGTGGGGTCCACAGATACGCAGTATTTT
CDR3aa: CSVDVGSTDTQYF

j_gene: TRBJ2-4
v_gene: TRBV7-9
d_gene: .
abundance: once
CDR3nt: TGTGCCAGCAGCTTAGGCCTAGGAGCGAACATTCAGTACTTC
CDR3aa: CASSLGLGANIQYF

j_gene: TRBJ2-5
v_gene: TRBV7-9
d_gene: .
abundance: .
CDR3nt: TGTACCAGCAGCTTAGCGCAAGAGACCCAGTACTTC
CDR3aa: CTSSLAQETQYF

j_gene: TRBJ2-7
v_gene: TRBV7-3
d_gene: TRBD1
abundance: .
CDR3nt: TGTGCCAGCAGCTTAACAGGGGGCGCAGACTACGAGCAGTACTTC
CDR3aa: CASSLTGGADYEQYF

j_gene: TRBJ1-1
v_gene: TRBV29-1
d_gene: TRBD1
abundance: .
CDR3nt: TGCAGCGTTGGGACAGGAGTCGTGAACACTGAAGCTTTCTTT
CDR3aa: CSVGTGVVNTEAFF

j_gene: TRBJ2-3
v_gene: TRBV7-2
d_gene: .
abundance: .
CDR3nt: TGTGCCAGCAGCCCCCTTGAAGAACTAGGAGATACGCAGTATTTT
CDR3aa: CASSPLEELGDTQYF

j_gene: TRBJ2-3
v_gene: TRBV20-1
d_gene: .
abundance: .
CDR3nt: TGCAGCGCGGGGTCGGGAGATACGCAGTATTTT
CDR3aa: CSAGSGDTQYF

j_gene: TRBJ1-5
v_gene: TRBV5-6
d_gene: .
abundance: .
CDR3nt: TGTGCCAGCAGCTTTAGTGTACTCCCACAACAGCCCCAGCATTTT
CDR3aa: CASSFSVLPQQPQHF

j_gene: TRBJ1-1
v_gene: TRBV20-1
d_gene: TRBD1
abundance: .
CDR3nt: TGCAGTGCTAGGAGACAGGGTGGAGAAGCTTTCTTT
CDR3aa: CSARRQGGEAFF

j_gene: TRBJ1-2
v_gene: TRBV20-1
d_gene: .
abundance: .
CDR3nt: TGCAGTGCTAATAGTGGACAGAACGAGATGGGCTACACCTTC
CDR3aa: CSANSGQNEMGYTF

j_gene: TRBJ1-1
v_gene: TRBV2
d_gene: .
abundance: .
CDR3nt: TGTGCCAGCAGCGCCAACACTGAAGCTTTCTTT
CDR3aa: CASSANTEAFF

j_gene: TRBJ2-7
v_gene: TRBV9
d_gene: TRBD2
abundance: .
CDR3nt: TGTGCCAGCAGCGTAGGAAGCAGCGGGAGCGGGTACGAGCAGTACTTC
CDR3aa: CASSVGSSGSGYEQYF

j_gene: TRBJ1-2
v_gene: TRBV24-1
d_gene: .
abundance: .
CDR3nt: TGTGCCACCAGTGGAGGGACGGACTATGGCTACACCTTC
CDR3aa: CATSGGTDYGYTF

j_gene: TRBJ2-7
v_gene: TRBV19
d_gene: TRBD1
abundance: .
CDR3nt: TGTGCCAGTACCCCTGGACAGGGAATGGGGTACGAGCAGTACTTC
CDR3aa: CASTPGQGMGYEQYF

j_gene: TRBJ1-1
v_gene: TRBV19
d_gene: .
abundance: .
CDR3nt: TGTGCCAGTAGTATAGGGGGGACGATTCGCGCTGAAGCTTTCTTT
CDR3aa: CASSIGGTIRAEAFF

j_gene: TRBJ2-1
v_gene: TRBV7-9
d_gene: .
abundance: many
CDR3nt: TGTGCCAGCAGCTTAGGGTCTTTGAATGAGCAGTTCTTC
CDR3aa: CASSLGSLNEQFF

j_gene: TRBJ2-7
v_gene: TRBV9
d_gene: TRBD1
abundance: .
CDR3nt: TGTGCCAGCAGCGCCGAACCCGGGACAGTCTACGAGCAGTACTTC
CDR3aa: CASSAEPGTVYEQYF

j_gene: TRBJ2-7
v_gene: TRBV18
d_gene: TRBD2
abundance: .
CDR3nt: TGTGCCAGCTCACCGACTAGCGTCCAGTCCGAGCAGTACTTC
CDR3aa: CASSPTSVQSEQYF